The sequence of this T cell receptor (beta chain) was determined in a study of beta chain features in type 1 diabetes. The study, taken as a whole, reports: The study left unresolved whether HLA type influences TCRB rearrangement.

The study reverse transcribed the entire isolated RNA, so it sequenced expressed TCRB transcripts. TCRdb's copy holds only in-frame clones and misses some; the assay was immunoSEQ multiplex PCR. The profile covers 110,000 to 150,000 clones, with about 9.1% appearing a single time and 0.65% taken by the ten largest. There was one heparinised blood draw per donor, averaging approximately 120 mL. Via the markers CD45RO/CCR7/CD25/CD127/CD95/CD27, stem cell-like memory, regulatory, central memory and naive CD4+ cells were sorted. Germline assignment: CDR1 SGDLS and CDR2 YYNGEE. Trimming removed 0 bases at V and 0 bases at J, with 9 bases between. The CDR3 sequence is 15 residues long. Comment on this clone: Its antigen is currently unknown.

V usage is TRBV9 and J usage is TRBJ1-2; the D is unclear. The sequence was obtained from a woman aged 40 to 50 in good health. Source material: central memory CD4+ T cells from blood. The chain's CDR3 is CASSVEEFPNYGYTF. The CDR3 coding sequence is TGTGCCAGCAGCGTAGAAGAGTTCCCTAACTATGGCTACACCTTC.